The clone carrying this TCR beta chain was recorded at least ten times. The antigen is undetermined. The source of the sample is a study of T cells in Graves' hyperthyroidism and ophthalmopathy. Whole-study findings and limits: Researchers report that a 13 V-J model separated ophthalmopathy from stable hyperthyroidism.

Template material for amplifying TCR beta CDR3 regions consisted of RNA transcripts. HTBI primers were the set used in a first-round RT-PCR of the TCR CDR3. TCRdb re-called the multiplex PCR reads with MiXCR, one entry per CDR3 protein. The sample records 500,000 to 600,000 distinct CDR3 sequences, around 46% being singletons. Uncontrolled infection, other autoimmune disease, pregnancy or lactation barred patients from enrollment. Diagnosis relied on clinical symptoms, serum thyroxine and TRAb, thyroid ultrasound and orbital computed tomography. Deletions cut 3 bases from V and 11 bases from J, with 16 bases between. CDR1 and CDR2 (germline): SGHTA, FQGNSA. This CDR3 spans 13 amino acids.

Sequences were obtained from peripheral blood or thyroid tissue (not recorded which). The chain is built from TRBV7-2 and TRBJ1-1; D is undetermined. The sequence was collected from an adult woman with Graves' disease, either hyperthyroidism or ophthalmopathy (not recorded which). CDR3 in amino acids: CASSLPWTPRAFF. The CDR3 DNA reads as TGTGCCAGCAGCTTGCCCTGGACCCCTCGGGCTTTCTTT.